Detailed here is one TCR beta chain. Antigen specificity is unknown. This sample is drawn from a study of cytomegalovirus exposure and HLA in healthy donors. Study-wide background: The platform used for the 100 to 150 validation repertoires matched that of the 666 first-cohort repertoires, a later analysis reported. Findings and limits, study-wide: In the approximately 120 validation repertoires, a later analysis found that first-cohort TCR clusters tended to co-occur. High sensitivity and specificity were reportedly achieved when the classifier diagnosed cytomegalovirus status.

Using immunoSEQ multiplex PCR, the repertoire was profiled, and TCRdb retains in-frame clones only, with some absent. The sample yields approximately 110,000 clones, approximately 94% seen once. The donors were members of the validation cohort comprising approximately 120 subjects, separate from the roughly 650-subject first cohort. CDR3 length equals 15 residues. Germline loops: CDR1 MNHNS, CDR2 SASEGT. The V gene lost 11 bases and the J gene lost 0 bases, with 17 bases spanning the gap. The V call is TRBV6-1, the J call TRBJ1-3, with D possibly being TRBD1 (5 bases). The receptor comes from a woman between 18 and 30 years old in good health and CMV-seronegative. The source material was PBMCs. The CDR3 here is CAAREGLFSGNTIYF. In DNA form, the CDR3 reads TGTGCCGCTCGGGAGGGGTTATTCTCTGGAAACACCATATATTTT.